This T cell receptor beta chain comes out of a study of cytomegalovirus exposure and HLA in healthy donors. The germline V and J ends were trimmed by 4 bases and 8 bases, with 6 bases remaining between them. The CDR3 loop spans 11 amino acids. CDR1 SNHLY and CDR2 FYNNEI come from the germline V gene. A multiplex PCR was run with 60 Vbeta primers and 13 Jbeta primers. Here immunoSEQ multiplex PCR was the method, and the copy in TCRdb shows in-frame clones only, minus some. The sample contains 150,000 or so clones, over 60% of which appear only once. The receptor comes from a male donor in good health and CMV-seronegative. This chain uses TRBV2 with TRBJ2-1, with D unresolved. Sequenced input: PBMCs. The CDR3 reads CASSVGHEQFF. CDR3 DNA sequence: TGTGCCAGCAGTGTCGGTCATGAGCAGTTCTTC.